This entry concerns a single T cell receptor (beta chain). Its matching antigen is unknown. The data were taken from a study of shared clonotypes between healthy human individuals. Profiling relied on immunoSEQ multiplex PCR, and the TCRdb table lists in-frame clones only, not all of them. Counted here are 850,000 to 1,200,000 clones, about 70% occurring once; the ten biggest clones make up approximately 1.5%. The V gene's germline CDR1 is MNHEY and CDR2 SVGAGI. The trim removed 9 bases at V and 6 bases at J, leaving 5 bases unmatched. The CDR3 runs to 11 residues. CD45RA-negative memory and CD45RA+ naive subsets were split from the CD4+ cells. Overall study results and limits: Since donors were few, the genetic and exposure-history diversity represented was limited. As a rule, naive subsets had a larger estimated richness than memory subsets. Clonotypes shared by all four donors outscored non-shared clonotypes in generation probability.

The chain is built from TRBV6-5 and TRBJ2-7, with 7 bases lining up with TRBD2. The receptor was derived from a man between 18 and 29 years old in good health. The sequencing input was memory CD4+ T cells sorted from blood. Subset specified: CD45RA-negative fraction. Written as DNA, the CDR3 is TGTGCCAGTGCGGGAGATGGCGAGCAGTACTTC. The encoded protein is CASAGDGEQYF.